This note documents a single TCR beta chain sequence. This specimen belongs to a study of blood T cell repertoires in COVID-19. Original handling: Estimated nucleated cell counts came from reference gene primer amplification. Assay used: immunoSEQ multiplex PCR; TCRdb lists only in-frame clones, some missing. That table gives V, J and clone size, and the DNA gave D and trimming. The data show 150,000 to 200,000 clones, with 90% seen just once and 18% held by the top ten. V was clipped by 0 bases and J by 1 base, with 7 bases between them. Germline CDR1 SGHRS, CDR2 YFSETQ. This CDR3 has 15 residues. This receptor was identified in a man in his 60s with active or convalescent COVID-19. Sample: peripheral blood. The rearrangement links TRBV5-1 to TRBJ2-2; D is possibly TRBD1 (6 bases). The CDR3 spells CASSLARGNTGELFF. The DNA for the CDR3 is TGCGCCAGCAGCTTGGCCAGGGGGAACACCGGGGAGCTGTTTTTT.